This T cell receptor (beta chain) originates from a study of T cell repertoires and HLA-DP antigens. As concerns this clone: Its specificity is not known.

Amplification used primers for 54 TRBV and 13 TRBJ segments. Profiling relied on immunoSEQ multiplex PCR, and the TCRdb table lists in-frame clones only, not all of them. Among around 90,000 clones listed, about 89% were seen once. This CDR3 spans 18 amino acids. The germline V gene encodes CDR1 LGHNA and CDR2 YNFKEQ. J was trimmed by 8 bases and V by 0 bases; bases with no gene match: 14. Study conclusions and caveats: Average cumulative frequency of previously undetected clones was 30% to 40% against one allele and under 55% against the other.

The clonotype originates from a man aged 45 to 65 in good health and CMV-seronegative. Sequencing used CD4+ T cells from PBMCs. The genes are TRBV4-2 and TRBJ1-4, with 8 nucleotides matching TRBD1. CDR3 loop: CASSQDTPQGAKEEKLFF. In DNA form, the CDR3 reads TGTGCCAGCAGCCAAGATACACCCCAGGGGGCAAAAGAAGAAAAACTGTTTTTT.